The 19 T cell receptor beta chains presented below share a single source sample, sequenced in a study of T cells in women clearing cervical HPV infection. The assay was immunoSEQ multiplex PCR, and TCRdb's table has in-frame clones only and misses some. The sample has fewer than 40,000 clones. Specimen: blood buffy coat. All receptors come from a woman aged 18 to 75 with a cervical HPV16 infection that either progressed to CIN3+ or cleared (not recorded which).

Regarding this clone: The read finishes 3 residues shy of the CDR3 end, and the germline J gene is used to complete it. This rearrangement joins TRBV5-1 to TRBJ2-7; 10 bases map to TRBD2. Germline V gene sequence: CDR1 SGHRS, CDR2 YFSETQ. CDR3 length: 16 amino acids. The junction had 7 bases not matched to a gene; V was cut back by 4 bases and J by 0 bases. CDR3 DNA, as far as it was read: TGCGCCAGCAGCCCTTATAGCGGGAGGCCCTCCTACGAG. This encodes CASSPYSGRPSYE. The whole CDR3 reads CASSPYSGRPSYEQYF.

As to this clone: From the germline J gene comes the end of the CDR3, since the read stops 3 residues before it. This sequence joins TRBV11-2 and TRBJ1-4, with 7 bases that match TRBD1. CDR1 is SGHAT, CDR2 FQNNGV, per germline. After removal of 4 bases from V and 5 bases from J, the junction contained 4 bases not matched to a gene. The CDR3 is made up of 14 amino acids. The chain's CDR3 is CASSSTGKNEKLFF. CDR3 DNA, as far as it was read: TGTGCCAGCAGCTCGACAGGGAAGAATGAAAAA.

On this clone: Read sequence stops 3 residues before the CDR3 end, and the germline J gene provides the missing end. The chain recombines TRBV11-1 with TRBJ2-5; D unclear. Trimming left V 4 bases short and J 2 bases short, with 11 bases between. The CDR3 has 14 amino acids. Per germline, CDR1 SGHAT and CDR2 FQDESV (reference sequence). The chain's CDR3 is CASSSNLRQETQYF. CDR3 bases read: TGTGCCAGCAGCTCAAATCTTCGGCAAGAGACC.

As for this clone: The sequence runs out 3 residues before the end of the CDR3; the remainder is reconstructed from the germline J gene. The rearrangement joins TRBV18 to TRBJ2-3, with 11 bases identical to TRBD2. Germline V gives CDR1 KGHSH, CDR2 LQKENI. The CDR3 is 15 amino acids. CDR3 loop: CASSPGLAVQETQYF. The covered CDR3 bases are TGTGCCAGCTCACCGGGACTAGCGGTACAAGAGACG.

As concerns this clone: The CDR3 is cut off 3 residues early in the read; its end comes from the germline J gene. The chain has TRBV18 and TRBJ1-5; tentatively, D is TRBD1 (5 bases). The CDR3 contains 14 residues. Germline V gives CDR1 KGHSH, CDR2 LQKENI. V dropped 1 base and J dropped 7 bases, with 11 bases sitting between them. The covered CDR3 bases are TGTGCCAGCTCACCACAGGGGCAAGGGCAGCCC. It encodes CASSPQGQGQP. The complete CDR3 protein is CASSPQGQGQPQHF.

Note on this clone: The sample holds other DNA sequences that translate to the same CDR3. The sequenced CDR3 bases are TGTGCCAGTACCATACGGAGGGGGAGCAGTGGAAACACC. Translated, it gives CASTIRRGSSGNT. The entire CDR3 reads CASTIRRGSSGNTIYF. J is TRBJ1-3 and V is TRBV19; tentatively, D is TRBD1 (6 bases). The CDR3 end is not reached by the read, which stops 3 residues before it; the germline J gene fills it in. The ends were cut back, 7 bases at V and 3 bases at J, with 19 bases in the middle. The CDR3 is 16 residues long. CDR1 LNHDA and CDR2 SQIVND come from the germline V gene (reference sequence).

The CDR3 spells CASSPRLDTYNEQFF. The CDR3 bases that were read are TGTGCCAGCAGCCCCCGACTAGATACCTACAATGAG. This chain connects TRBV7-9 to TRBJ2-1, with TRBD2 as a possible D gene (6 bases). The read is 3 residues too short to cover the CDR3 end, so that end is filled in from the germline J gene. Germline lookup yields CDR1 SEHNR and CDR2 FQNEAQ (reference sequence). V shed 5 bases and J shed 2 bases, with 13 bases lying between them. This CDR3 comprises 15 residues.

For this clone: The read terminates 3 residues ahead of where the CDR3 ends, so the germline J gene completes it. Other DNA sequences within the sample encode an identical CDR3. The chain couples TRBV11-2 to TRBJ1-3, with 7 positions matching TRBD1. This CDR3 region has 12 residues. Germline values: CDR1 SGHAT, CDR2 FQNNGV. The covered CDR3 bases are TGTGCCAGCAGCTCGACAGGGTCCGAT. Its translation: CASSSTGSD. In full, the CDR3 reads CASSSTGSDIYF.

Points on this clone: From the germline J gene comes the end of the CDR3, since the read stops 3 residues before it. The genes are TRBV4-2 and TRBJ2-3, with no clear D. The CDR3 is 14 residues long. CDR1 and CDR2 (germline): LGHNA, YNFKEQ. Trimming removed 0 bases from V and 5 bases from J, with 9 bases in between. CDR3 sequence: CASSQDERRDTQYF. The CDR3 bases that were read are TGTGCCAGCAGCCAAGATGAGCGCCGAGATACG.

In the case of this clone: The CDR3 end is not reached by the read, which stops 3 residues before it; the germline J gene fills it in. The rearrangement uses TRBV2 and TRBJ2-4; TRBD2 agrees at 11 bases. Germline values: CDR1 SNHLY, CDR2 FYNNEI. V lost 0 bases and J lost 0; bases outside the gene matches: 7. The CDR3 covers 19 residues. The CDR3 bases that were read are TGTGCCAGCAGTGAAGCGGGACTAGCGGTAGACAGAGCCAAAAACATT. Translated, it gives CASSEAGLAVDRAKNI. From start to end, the CDR3 is CASSEAGLAVDRAKNIQYF.

Concerning this clone: The read ends 3 residues early relative to the CDR3; the germline J gene fills the gap. This rearrangement joins TRBV5-4 to TRBJ2-4; perhaps TRBD1 as D (6 bases). The germline V gene has CDR1 SGHNT and CDR2 YYREEE (reference sequence). V shed 8 bases and J shed 5 bases, with 20 bases lying between them. There are 15 residues in the CDR3. The CDR3 loop reads CASSYGGGVENIQYF. The CDR3 DNA, read in part, is TGTGCCAGTTCTTATGGGGGCGGTGTCGAAAACATT.

Concerning this clone: Read sequence stops 3 residues before the CDR3 end, and the germline J gene provides the missing end. The V call is TRBV7-3, the J call TRBJ2-2, with D unclear. The CDR3 extends over 15 amino acids. Trimming left V 4 bases short and J 0 bases short, with 9 bases between. Germline V gene data show CDR1 as SGHTA and CDR2 as FQGTGA. The CDR3 sequence: CASSSARSNTGELFF. Partial CDR3 DNA: TGTGCCAGCAGCTCCGCCAGGTCGAACACCGGGGAG.

About this clone: The DNA ends 3 residues before the CDR3 does, and the rest of the CDR3 is filled in from the germline J gene. This sequence joins TRBV10-3 and TRBJ2-2; 11 nucleotides line up with TRBD2. CDR3 size: 15 residues. The germline V gene has CDR1 ENHRY and CDR2 SYGVKD. Unmatched junction bases numbered 2, after V lost 6 bases and J lost 2 bases. CDR3 amino acids: CAISRLAGNTGELFF. The sequenced part of the CDR3 DNA is TGTGCCATCAGCCGACTAGCGGGAAACACCGGGGAG.

A note on this clone: Read coverage stops 3 residues before the CDR3 terminus; the germline J gene supplies the remainder. The genes are TRBV6-1 and TRBJ1-1, with D perhaps matching TRBD1 (5 bases). Per the germline V gene, CDR1 is MNHNS and CDR2 is SASEGT. V was shortened by 2 bases and J by 0 bases, with 13 bases between the two germline ends. The CDR3 is 16 amino acids. CDR3 in amino acids: CASSEQGGVVNTEAFF. CDR3 DNA, as far as it was read: TGTGCCAGCAGTGAACAGGGAGGCGTAGTGAACACTGAA.

Turning to this clone: The read halts 3 residues ahead of the CDR3 end, with the missing end drawn from the germline J gene. The gene calls are TRBV19 and TRBJ1-2; D is perhaps TRBD1 (5 bases). This CDR3 has 14 amino acids. Germline values: CDR1 LNHDA, CDR2 SQIVND (reference sequence). CDR3 DNA, as far as it was read: TGTGCCAGTGCTTTAGCGGGACCATCCTACGAC. Translated, it gives CASALAGPSYD. The CDR3, in full, reads CASALAGPSYDYTF.

On this clone: The read falls 3 residues short of the CDR3 end, and the missing part is taken from the germline J gene. The rearrangement joins TRBV2 to TRBJ2-3; TRBD1 agrees at 9 bases. This CDR3 region has 13 residues. Germline loops: CDR1 SNHLY, CDR2 FYNNEI. The CDR3 here is CASRRGQGETQYF. CDR3 DNA (partial): TGTGCCAGCAGACGGGGACAGGGAGAGACG. Full variable domain (missing parts from reference TRBV2 and TRBJ2-3): EPEVTQTPSHQVTQMGQEVILRCVPISNHLYFYWYRQILGQKVEFLVSFYNNEISEKSEIFDDQFSVERPDGSNFTLKIRSTKLEDSAMYFCASRRGQGETQYFGPGTRLTVL.

With respect to this clone: The DNA ends 3 residues before the CDR3 does, and the rest of the CDR3 is filled in from the germline J gene. The chain recombines TRBV18 with TRBJ2-3; possible D gene TRBD2, 6 bases. Trimming cost V 3 bases and J 6 bases, with 19 bases left between them. The germline gives CDR1 KGHSH, CDR2 LQKENI. This CDR3 is 16 amino acids long. CDR3 DNA (partial): TGTGCCAGCTCACCCCCGAGCGGGTTGGCTGGGGATACG. This sequence encodes CASSPPSGLAGDT. The CDR3 as a whole reads CASSPPSGLAGDTQYF.

About this clone itself: The read terminates 3 residues ahead of where the CDR3 ends, so the germline J gene completes it. The chain recombines TRBV14 with TRBJ1-1; the match to TRBD1 covers 10 bases. J lost 4 bases, V lost 3 bases, and 5 bases had no gene match. Germline V lookup: CDR1 SGHDN, CDR2 FVKESK. The CDR3 sequence is 15 residues long. The CDR3 protein is CASSHLTGGRTEAFF. Partial CDR3 DNA: TGTGCCAGCAGCCATTTGACAGGGGGCCGCACTGAA.

A word on this clone: With the read ending 3 residues before the CDR3 end, the germline J gene is used to fill in that end. This rearrangement joins TRBV2 to TRBJ2-3; TRBD2 aligns across 7 bases. In germline, CDR1 is SNHLY, CDR2 FYNNEI. The CDR3 covers 14 residues. The sequenced CDR3 bases are TGTGCCAGCAGTGAACTAGCGGCCCTTGCGACG. It codes for CASSELAALAT. The CDR3 reads in full as CASSELAALATQYF.